These T cell receptor beta chains were read from a single sample in a study of blood T cell repertoires in COVID-19. Libraries were prepared by immunoSEQ multiplex PCR; TCRdb keeps only in-frame clonotypes and omits some of them. The profile shows tens of thousands of clones, around 90% of them singletons. What was sequenced was peripheral blood. Receptor source: a human donor in a cohort sampled during active COVID-19. CDR3s include the opening cysteine and the closing phenylalanine or tryptophan. D genes are given only for firm matches. Clone size, where shown, is once, few, many, or a class for clones that have expanded.

V gene,clone size,D gene,J gene,CDR3 protein,CDR3 DNA
TRBV7-6,few,-,TRBJ1-3,CASSLALRQTGNTIYF,TGTGCCAGCAGCTTAGCTCTAAGACAGACTGGAAACACCATATATTTT
TRBV4-2,once,TRBD2,TRBJ2-7,CASSQDTSGSNEQYF,TGTGCCAGCAGCCAAGATACTAGCGGGAGTAACGAGCAGTACTTC
TRBV4-3,once,TRBD1,TRBJ1-5,CASSQGGGGQPQHF,TGCGCCAGCAGCCAAGGAGGGGGCGGTCAGCCCCAGCATTTT
TRBV19,-,-,TRBJ2-7,CASSLRGEVTGEQYF,TGTGCCAGTAGTCTTCGAGGGGAGGTGACGGGCGAGCAGTACTTC
TRBV11-2,once,-,TRBJ2-1,CASSSTRGDNEQFF,TGTGCCAGCAGCTCCACTAGAGGTGACAATGAGCAGTTCTTC
TRBV9,-,TRBD1,TRBJ1-5,CASSRTGGNQPQHF,TGTGCCAGCAGCCGGACAGGGGGCAATCAGCCCCAGCATTTT
TRBV7-6,-,TRBD1,TRBJ2-7,CASRSRQGPSYEQYF,TGTGCCAGCAGATCGAGACAGGGCCCTTCCTACGAGCAGTACTTC
TRBV5-1,-,-,TRBJ2-7,CASSLAPILYEQYF,TGCGCCAGCAGCTTGGCACCCATTCTATACGAGCAGTACTTC
TRBV7-2,-,-,TRBJ1-2,CASSLWPGSNYGYTF,TGTGCCAGCAGCTTATGGCCGGGGTCCAACTATGGCTACACCTTC
TRBV7-9,-,-,TRBJ1-6,CASTGQGRSPLHF,TGTGCCAGCACCGGGCAGGGTCGGTCACCCCTCCACTTT
TRBV7-9,-,TRBD1,TRBJ2-7,CASSFGRGYEQYF,TGTGCCAGCAGCTTCGGCAGGGGGTACGAGCAGTACTTC
TRBV2,-,-,TRBJ1-5,CASSEGQGRGQPQHF,TGTGCCAGCAGTGAGGGGCAGGGTAGGGGTCAGCCCCAGCATTTT
TRBV6-1,-,-,TRBJ1-2,CASSEGRTGYGYTF,TGTGCCAGCAGTGAAGGGAGGACGGGCTATGGCTACACCTTC
TRBV27,-,-,TRBJ2-7,CASRHGITERQYF,TGTGCCAGCAGACACGGGATTACCGAGCGGCAGTACTTC
TRBV7-2,-,-,TRBJ1-5,CASSSQGNQPQHF,TGTGCCAGCAGCTCGCAGGGTAATCAGCCCCAGCATTTT
TRBV6-6,-,-,TRBJ2-7,CASGNGGPPYEQYF,TGTGCCAGCGGGAACGGGGGGCCCCCCTACGAGCAGTACTTC
TRBV19,-,-,TRBJ1-5,CASTGRGSQPQHF,TGTGCCAGTACGGGCAGGGGAAGTCAGCCCCAGCATTTT
TRBV7-9,-,-,TRBJ1-5,CASSYATGRYSNQPQHF,TGTGCCAGCAGCTACGCGACAGGACGCTATAGCAATCAGCCCCAGCATTTT
TRBV3-1/TRBV3-2,once,-,TRBJ1-1,CASSLIRDSEMNTEAFF,TGTGCCAGCAGCCTGATCCGAGACAGCGAAATGAACACTGAAGCTTTCTTT
TRBV4-3,-,-,TRBJ2-7,CASSQDSRGIEQYF,TGCGCCAGCAGCCAAGATAGTCGGGGGATCGAGCAGTACTTC
TRBV4-3,-,TRBD1,TRBJ1-2,CASSQLSLSGQGNPLYGYTF,TGCGCCAGCAGCCAGCTCTCTTTATCGGGACAGGGGAACCCGTTATATGGCTACACCTTC
TRBV2,-,TRBD1,TRBJ1-5,CASSVGTGQQPQHF,TGTGCCAGCAGTGTGGGGACAGGGCAACAGCCCCAGCATTTT
TRBV5-1,-,TRBD1,TRBJ1-5,CASSTDRGNQPQHF,TGCGCCAGCAGTACCGACAGGGGAAATCAGCCCCAGCATTTT
TRBV9,-,-,TRBJ1-2,CASSVAGEPYGYTF,TGTGCCAGCAGCGTAGCCGGGGAACCCTATGGCTACACCTTC
TRBV27,-,-,TRBJ1-2,CASSGGWGYGYTF,TGTGCCAGCTCCGGGGGTTGGGGGTATGGCTACACCTTC
TRBV10-1,-,-,TRBJ2-7,CASSEGGLNEQYF,TGCGCCAGCAGTGAAGGGGGTCTGAACGAGCAGTACTTC
TRBV5-1,few,TRBD1,TRBJ2-7,CASSPPGTGDEQYF,TGCGCCAGCAGCCCCCCGGGGACAGGAGACGAGCAGTACTTC
TRBV28,-,-,TRBJ2-6,CASSLVGGPSSGANVLTF,TGTGCCAGCAGTCTTGTGGGGGGGCCTAGCTCTGGGGCCAACGTCCTGACTTTC
TRBV2,-,TRBD1,TRBJ2-5,CASRTNPGQGEIQETQYF,TGTGCCAGCAGGACAAATCCGGGACAGGGGGAGATCCAAGAGACCCAGTACTTC
TRBV3-1/TRBV3-2,-,-,TRBJ2-1,CASSRTSEKQFF,TGTGCCAGCAGCCGTACAAGCGAGAAGCAGTTCTTC
TRBV10-3,-,TRBD2,TRBJ2-7,CAIGQGGTSGYEQYF,TGTGCCATCGGACAGGGTGGGACTAGCGGTTACGAGCAGTACTTC
TRBV10-2,-,-,TRBJ2-7,CASSGVQERSSYEQYF,TGCGCCAGCAGTGGAGTACAGGAAAGGAGCTCCTACGAGCAGTACTTC
TRBV7-2,-,-,TRBJ1-4,CASSSDKSLKGSTNEKLFF,TGTGCCAGCAGCTCGGACAAGAGTCTAAAGGGTTCCACTAATGAAAAACTGTTTTTT
TRBV10-3,once,TRBD1,TRBJ1-5,CAISESNRGSNQPQHF,TGTGCCATCAGTGAGTCAAACAGGGGTAGTAATCAGCCCCAGCATTTT
TRBV6-2/TRBV6-3,few,TRBD1,TRBJ1-5,CASSYPNRGPEGNQPQHF,TGTGCCAGCAGTTACCCCAACAGGGGGCCGGAAGGGAATCAGCCCCAGCATTTT
TRBV5-6,-,TRBD1,TRBJ1-2,CASSSDRAEDYGYTF,TGTGCCAGCAGCTCGGACAGGGCGGAAGACTATGGCTACACCTTC
TRBV20-1,once,-,TRBJ2-5,CSAIETEAETQYF,TGCAGTGCTATTGAGACGGAGGCGGAGACCCAGTACTTC
TRBV4-3,-,-,TRBJ1-1,CASSPSVFTEAFF,TGCGCCAGCAGTCCCTCTGTTTTCACTGAAGCTTTCTTT
TRBV11-2,-,-,TRBJ2-7,CASSLDRNSRGSYEQYF,TGTGCCAGCAGCTTAGACCGTAACTCCAGGGGATCCTACGAGCAGTACTTC
TRBV2,-,-,TRBJ1-5,CAGGAGNNQPQHF,TGTGCCGGAGGGGCGGGGAACAATCAGCCCCAGCATTTT
TRBV4-3,-,-,TRBJ1-2,CASSQDAGYYGYTF,TGCGCCAGCAGCCAAGATGCAGGATACTATGGCTACACCTTC
TRBV4-1,once,-,TRBJ1-1,CASSQPGEIIGAFF,TGCGCCAGCAGCCAGCCAGGGGAAATTATTGGAGCTTTCTTT
TRBV29-1,-,TRBD1,TRBJ2-7,CSALRETGQKTSYEQYF,TGCAGCGCGCTTCGGGAAACGGGACAGAAGACCTCCTACGAGCAGTACTTC
TRBV18,-,-,TRBJ1-3,CASSPEQGMGTGNTIYF,TGTGCCAGCTCACCCGAACAGGGTATGGGTACCGGAAACACCATATATTTT
TRBV3-1/TRBV3-2,-,-,TRBJ1-2,CASSQGTGIMSYGYTF,TGTGCCAGCAGCCAAGGTACAGGGATAATGAGCTATGGCTACACCTTC
TRBV3-1/TRBV3-2,-,TRBD1,TRBJ1-5,CASSQAGTGFQPQHF,TGTGCCAGCAGCCAAGCCGGGACAGGGTTTCAGCCCCAGCATTTT
TRBV6-5,-,-,TRBJ1-3,CASTPSGLGNTIYF,TGTGCCAGCACCCCCAGCGGGCTAGGAAACACCATATATTTT
TRBV24-1,-,TRBD1,TRBJ1-2,CATSDDRVGYGYTF,TGTGCCACCAGTGACGACAGGGTAGGGTATGGCTACACCTTC
TRBV5-6,once,TRBD1,TRBJ1-1,CASSLPGQGQNTEAFF,TGTGCCAGCAGCTTACCGGGACAGGGGCAGAACACTGAAGCTTTCTTT
TRBV27,once,-,TRBJ1-5,CASHSGTHSNQPQHF,TGTGCCAGTCACTCCGGGACACATAGCAATCAGCCCCAGCATTTT
TRBV7-2,-,TRBD2,TRBJ2-7,CASSLGASGYEQYF,TGTGCCAGCAGCTTAGGGGCTAGCGGATACGAGCAGTACTTC
TRBV7-9,-,-,TRBJ2-7,CASSSPDDGGYEQYF,TGTGCCAGCAGCTCCCCGGACGACGGGGGATACGAGCAGTACTTC
TRBV5-4,-,-,TRBJ1-1,CASSYGSGGEAFF,TGTGCCAGCAGCTATGGAAGTGGCGGAGAAGCTTTCTTT
TRBV7-9,few,-,TRBJ2-7,CASTPYRGLSYEQYF,TGTGCCAGCACCCCTTACAGGGGACTCTCCTACGAGCAGTACTTC
TRBV19,-,TRBD2,TRBJ2-7,CASSTGLAGDEQYF,TGTGCCAGTAGTACAGGACTAGCGGGGGACGAGCAGTACTTC
TRBV9,-,-,TRBJ1-1,CASSPPSSTEAFF,TGTGCCAGCAGCCCCCCGAGTTCCACTGAAGCTTTCTTT
TRBV6-5,once,TRBD1,TRBJ1-5,CASADRAYNQPQHF,TGTGCCAGCGCGGACAGGGCATACAATCAGCCCCAGCATTTT
TRBV5-8,-,-,TRBJ1-5,CASSLNQPQHF,TGTGCCAGCAGCCTAAATCAGCCCCAGCATTTT